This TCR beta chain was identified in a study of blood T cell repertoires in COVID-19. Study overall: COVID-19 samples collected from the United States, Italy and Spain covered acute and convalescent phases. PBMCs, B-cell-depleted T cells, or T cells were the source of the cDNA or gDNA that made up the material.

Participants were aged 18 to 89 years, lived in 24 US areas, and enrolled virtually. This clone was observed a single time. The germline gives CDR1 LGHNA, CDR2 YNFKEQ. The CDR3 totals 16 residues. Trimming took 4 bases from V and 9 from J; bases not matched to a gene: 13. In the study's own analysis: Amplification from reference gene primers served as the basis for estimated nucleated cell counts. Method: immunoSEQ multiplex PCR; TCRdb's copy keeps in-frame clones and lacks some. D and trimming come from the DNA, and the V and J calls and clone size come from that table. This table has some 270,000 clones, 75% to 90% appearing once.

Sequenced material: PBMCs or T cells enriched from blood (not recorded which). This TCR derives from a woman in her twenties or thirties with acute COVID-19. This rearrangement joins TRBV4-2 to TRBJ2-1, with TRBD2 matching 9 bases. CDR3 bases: TGTGCCAGCAGCCGGGAGAGCGGGAGGTTGGCTGGTGAGCAGTTCTTC. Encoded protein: CASSRESGRLAGEQFF.